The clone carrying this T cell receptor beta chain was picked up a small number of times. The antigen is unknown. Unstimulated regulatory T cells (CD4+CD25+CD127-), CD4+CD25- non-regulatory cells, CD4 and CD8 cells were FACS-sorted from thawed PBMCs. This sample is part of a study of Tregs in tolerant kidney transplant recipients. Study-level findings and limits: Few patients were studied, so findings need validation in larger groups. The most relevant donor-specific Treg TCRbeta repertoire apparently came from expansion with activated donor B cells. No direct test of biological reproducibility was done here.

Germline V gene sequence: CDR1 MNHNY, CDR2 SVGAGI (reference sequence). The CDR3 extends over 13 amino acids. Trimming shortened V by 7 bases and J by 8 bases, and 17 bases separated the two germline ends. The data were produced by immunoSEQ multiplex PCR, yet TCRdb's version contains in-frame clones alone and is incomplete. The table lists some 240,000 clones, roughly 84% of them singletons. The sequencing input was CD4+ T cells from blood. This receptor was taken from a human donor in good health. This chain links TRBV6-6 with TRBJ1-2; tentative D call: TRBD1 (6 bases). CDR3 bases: TGTGCCAGCACCTACAGGGTCGAAAAAGGCTACACCTTC. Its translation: CASTYRVEKGYTF.